These T cell receptor beta chains were read from a single sample in a study of T cells of healthy individuals. A single record per CDR3 protein comes from TCRdb applying MiXCR to the 5' RACE reads. The table includes about 100,000 distinct CDR3 sequences, around 17% detected once. The source is a human donor in good health. CDR3s include the opening cysteine and the closing phenylalanine or tryptophan. Each record gives: J gene, clone size, V gene, D gene, CDR3 DNA, CDR3 protein. D genes are given only for firm matches. Clone size, where shown, is once, few, many, or a class for clones that have expanded.

>TRBJ1-1|few|TRBV4-1|.
TGCGCCAGCAGCCGCTCTAGGGAGGGGACTGAAGCTTTCTTT
CASSRSREGTEAFF
>TRBJ1-5|many|TRBV2|.
TGTGCCAGCGCGGGCGAATCAGGCCACGGTCAGCCCCAGCATTTT
CASAGESGHGQPQHF
>TRBJ2-7|few|TRBV29-1|TRBD1
TGCAGCGTTGTAACAGGGACAGGGGCTTCCTACGAGCAGTACTTC
CSVVTGTGASYEQYF
>TRBJ2-2|few|TRBV27|.
TGTGCCAGCAGTCCTTCTTGGGACACCATCGGGGAGCTGTTTTTT
CASSPSWDTIGELFF
>TRBJ1-1|few|TRBV20-1|.
TGCAGTATCTGGACCATGAACACTGAAGCTTTCTTT
CSIWTMNTEAFF
>TRBJ2-5|many|TRBV5-6|.
TGTGCCAGCAGCTCTATTATTGACAGGACCTCGGAGACCCAGTACTTC
CASSSIIDRTSETQYF
>TRBJ2-5|few|TRBV6-1|TRBD2
TGTGCCAGCAGTGAACAGCTAGCGGGAGGCCTGGAGACCCAGTACTTC
CASSEQLAGGLETQYF
>TRBJ2-3|few|TRBV7-2|.
TGTGCCAGCAGGCTCGACAGTGCCACTAGCACAGATACGCAGTATTTT
CASRLDSATSTDTQYF
>TRBJ2-1|.|TRBV28|.
TGTGCCAGCAGTTCCCCCGATCACAATGAGCAGTTCTTC
CASSSPDHNEQFF
>TRBJ2-7|.|TRBV28|.
TGTGCCAGCAGTTTAGCGGGATCTCTCGAGCAGTACTTC
CASSLAGSLEQYF
>TRBJ1-1|.|TRBV2|.
TGTGCCAGCAGTGAATTTACTGAAGCTTTCTTT
CASSEFTEAFF
>TRBJ2-7|many|TRBV5-6|.
TGTGCCAGCAGCTGGATGGGACGCCTTATCCGAGAGCAGTACTTC
CASSWMGRLIREQYF
>TRBJ2-3|few|TRBV7-2|.
TGTGCCAGCAGCTTAGGGGGGAGGCGCACAGATACGCAGTATTTT
CASSLGGRRTDTQYF
>TRBJ2-2|.|TRBV15|.
TGTGCCACCAGCAGTGAAACCGGGGAGCTGTTTTTT
CATSSETGELFF
>TRBJ2-5|few|TRBV28|.
TGTGCCAGCAGTTTCGGACTACCAAAGCAAGAGACCCAGTACTTC
CASSFGLPKQETQYF
>TRBJ2-1|many|TRBV7-8|.
TGTGCCAGCAGCCCCCTCCATGAGCAGTTCTTC
CASSPLHEQFF
>TRBJ2-1|.|TRBV12-3/TRBV12-4|.
TGTGCCAGCATCCCCGGAGAGGTCTACAATGAGCAGTTCTTC
CASIPGEVYNEQFF
>TRBJ1-3|few|TRBV3-1|.
TGTGCCAGCAGCCCCTACAGGGTCGCCTCTGGAAACACCATATATTTT
CASSPYRVASGNTIYF
>TRBJ1-4|few|TRBV20-1|TRBD1
TGCAGTGCTATGACAGGGAGAGGTGAAAAACTGTTTTTT
CSAMTGRGEKLFF
>TRBJ1-6|few|TRBV20-1|.
TGCAGTGCTACTCGGCAGGGCTCCGGGGTTCCCCTCCACTTT
CSATRQGSGVPLHF
>TRBJ1-1|many|TRBV7-9|TRBD1
TGTGCCAGCAGTCTACAGGGGGCCGGCACTGAAGCTTTCTTT
CASSLQGAGTEAFF
>TRBJ2-7|.|TRBV6-5|TRBD2
TGTGCCAGCAGTTACTCTAGCGGGGGAGACTACGAGCAGTACTTC
CASSYSSGGDYEQYF